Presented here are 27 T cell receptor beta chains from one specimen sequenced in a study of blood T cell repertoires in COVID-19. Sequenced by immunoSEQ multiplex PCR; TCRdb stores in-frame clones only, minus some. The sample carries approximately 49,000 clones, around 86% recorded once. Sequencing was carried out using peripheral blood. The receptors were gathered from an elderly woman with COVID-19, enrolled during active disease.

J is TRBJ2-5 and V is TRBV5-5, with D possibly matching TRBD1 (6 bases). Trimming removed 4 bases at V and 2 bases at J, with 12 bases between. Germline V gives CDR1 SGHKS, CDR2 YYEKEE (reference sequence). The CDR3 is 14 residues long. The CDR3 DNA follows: TGTGCCAGCAGCCCGGGACACCTACAAGAGACCCAGTACTTC. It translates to CASSPGHLQETQYF. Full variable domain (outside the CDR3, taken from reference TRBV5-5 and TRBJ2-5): DAGVTQSPTHLIKTRGQQVTLRCSPISGHKSVSWYQQVLGQGPQFIFQYYEKEERGRGNFPDRFSARQFPNYSSELNVNALLLGDSALYLCASSPGHLQETQYFGPGTRLLVL.

The CDR3 bases are TGTGCCAGCACCGGGGGGATAGGTACGCAGTATTTT. It encodes CASTGGIGTQYF. The rearrangement links TRBV4-2 to TRBJ2-3; 7 nucleotides align to TRBD2. This CDR3 has 12 residues. The germline CDR1 and CDR2 sequences are LGHNA and YNFKEQ. Trimming removed 7 bases from V and 8 bases from J; junction bases left unmatched: 6.

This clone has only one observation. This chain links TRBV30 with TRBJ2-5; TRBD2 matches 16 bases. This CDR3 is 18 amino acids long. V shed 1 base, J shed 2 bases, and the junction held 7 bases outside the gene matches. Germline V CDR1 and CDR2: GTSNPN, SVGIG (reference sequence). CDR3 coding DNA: TGTGCCTGGAGTGCTGGGACTAGCGGGAGGGGGCTTCAAGAGACCCAGTACTTC. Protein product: CAWSAGTSGRGLQETQYF.

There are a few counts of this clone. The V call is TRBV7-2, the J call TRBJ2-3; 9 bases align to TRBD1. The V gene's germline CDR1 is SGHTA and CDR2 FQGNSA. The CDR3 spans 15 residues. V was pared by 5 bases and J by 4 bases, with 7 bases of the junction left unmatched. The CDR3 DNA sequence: TGTGCCAGCAGCCTGGACAGGGGCCACGCAGATACGCAGTATTTT. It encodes CASSLDRGHADTQYF.

The CDR3 region is CASSLFLTGLAGKQDTGELFF. CDR3 sequence (DNA): TGTGCCAGCAGTTTGTTTCTGACGGGACTAGCGGGGAAACAGGACACCGGGGAGCTGTTTTTT. The chain joins TRBV28 to TRBJ2-2; 13 nucleotides align to TRBD2. The junction had 16 bases not matched to a gene; V was cut back by 3 bases and J by 3 bases. CDR3 length equals 21 residues. Germline V gene data show CDR1 as MDHEN and CDR2 as SYDVKM. Full variable domain (missing parts from reference TRBV28 and TRBJ2-2): DVKVTQSSRYLVKRTGEKVFLECVQDMDHENMFWYRQDPGLGLRLIYFSYDVKMKEKGDIPEGYSVSREKKERFSLILESASTNQTSMYLCASSLFLTGLAGKQDTGELFFGEGSRLTVL.

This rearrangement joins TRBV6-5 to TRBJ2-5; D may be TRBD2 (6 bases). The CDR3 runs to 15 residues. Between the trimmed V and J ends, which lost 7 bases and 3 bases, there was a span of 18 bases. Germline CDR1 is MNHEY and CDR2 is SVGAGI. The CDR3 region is CASTRPGTGEETQYF. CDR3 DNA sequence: TGTGCCAGCACCCGGCCCGGGACGGGGGAAGAGACCCAGTACTTC.

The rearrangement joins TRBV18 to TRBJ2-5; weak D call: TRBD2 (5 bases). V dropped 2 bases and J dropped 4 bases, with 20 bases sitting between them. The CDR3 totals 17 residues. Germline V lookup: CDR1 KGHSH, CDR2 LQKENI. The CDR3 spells CASSPSGIPISAETQYF. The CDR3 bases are TGTGCCAGCTCACCAAGCGGAATCCCAATATCAGCAGAGACCCAGTACTTC.

The CDR3 loop reads CATSRGGSGSIKTQYF. In DNA, the CDR3 is TGTGCCACCAGCAGAGGGGGTAGCGGGAGTATAAAGACCCAGTACTTC. The genes are TRBV15 and TRBJ2-5, with 9 bases that match TRBD2. The V gene end was trimmed by 1 base and the J gene end by 6 bases; junction bases not matched to a gene: 9. The CDR3 totals 16 residues. Per the germline V gene, CDR1 is LNHNV and CDR2 is YYDKDF (reference sequence).

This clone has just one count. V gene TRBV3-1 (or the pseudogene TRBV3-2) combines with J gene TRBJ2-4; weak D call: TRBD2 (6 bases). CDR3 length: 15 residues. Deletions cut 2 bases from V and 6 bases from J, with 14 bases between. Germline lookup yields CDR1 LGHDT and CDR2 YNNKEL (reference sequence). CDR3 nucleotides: TGTGCCAGCAGCCAATCTCGGGGGAAGTTAAACATTCAGTACTTC. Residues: CASSQSRGKLNIQYF.

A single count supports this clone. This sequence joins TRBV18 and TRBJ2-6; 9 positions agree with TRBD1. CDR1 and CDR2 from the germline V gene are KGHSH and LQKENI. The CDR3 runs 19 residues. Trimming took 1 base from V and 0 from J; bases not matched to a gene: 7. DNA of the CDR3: TGTGCCAGCTCACCACAGGGACAGGGACACTTCTCTGGGGCCAACGTCCTGACTTTC. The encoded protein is CASSPQGQGHFSGANVLTF.

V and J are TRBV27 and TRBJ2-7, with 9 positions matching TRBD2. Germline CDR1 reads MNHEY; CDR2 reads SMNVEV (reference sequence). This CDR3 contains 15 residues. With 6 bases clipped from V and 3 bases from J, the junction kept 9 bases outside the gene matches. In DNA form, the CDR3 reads TGTGCCAGCAGAGAACTAGCGGGTTCGTTCTACGAGCAGTACTTC. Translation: CASRELAGSFYEQYF.

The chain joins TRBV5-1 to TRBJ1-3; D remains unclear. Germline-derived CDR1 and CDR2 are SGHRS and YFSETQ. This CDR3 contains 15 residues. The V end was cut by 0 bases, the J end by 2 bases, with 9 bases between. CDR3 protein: CASSLGGYTGNTIYF. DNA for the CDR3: TGCGCCAGCAGCTTGGGAGGGTACACTGGAAACACCATATATTTT. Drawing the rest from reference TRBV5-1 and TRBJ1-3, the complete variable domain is KAGVTQTPRYLIKTRGQQVTLSCSPISGHRSVSWYQQTPGQGLQFLFEYFSETQRNKGNFPGRFSGRQFSNSRSEMNVSTLELGDSALYLCASSLGGYTGNTIYFGEGSWLTVV.

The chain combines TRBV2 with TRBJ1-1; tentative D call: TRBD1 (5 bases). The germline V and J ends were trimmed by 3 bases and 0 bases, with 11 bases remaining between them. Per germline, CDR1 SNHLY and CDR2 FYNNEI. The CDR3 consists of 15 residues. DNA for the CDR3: TGTGCCAGCAGTGACAGGGCGGGAATGAACACTGAAGCTTTCTTT. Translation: CASSDRAGMNTEAFF. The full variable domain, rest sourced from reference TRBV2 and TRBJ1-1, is EPEVTQTPSHQVTQMGQEVILRCVPISNHLYFYWYRQILGQKVEFLVSFYNNEISEKSEIFDDQFSVERPDGSNFTLKIRSTKLEDSAMYFCASSDRAGMNTEAFFGQGTRLTVV.

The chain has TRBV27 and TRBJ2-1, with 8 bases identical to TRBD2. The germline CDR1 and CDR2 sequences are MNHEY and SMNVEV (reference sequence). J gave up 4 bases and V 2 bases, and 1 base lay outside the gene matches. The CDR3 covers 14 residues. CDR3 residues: CASSLLAGYNEQFF. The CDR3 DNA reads TGTGCCAGCAGTTTACTAGCGGGTTACAATGAGCAGTTCTTC.

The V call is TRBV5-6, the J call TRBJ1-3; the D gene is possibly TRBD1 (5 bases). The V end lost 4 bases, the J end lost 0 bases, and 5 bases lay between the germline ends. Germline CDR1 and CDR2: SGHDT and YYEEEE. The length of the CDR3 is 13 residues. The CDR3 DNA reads TGTGCCAGCAGCAGGGGCTCTGGAAACACCATATATTTT. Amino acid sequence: CASSRGSGNTIYF.

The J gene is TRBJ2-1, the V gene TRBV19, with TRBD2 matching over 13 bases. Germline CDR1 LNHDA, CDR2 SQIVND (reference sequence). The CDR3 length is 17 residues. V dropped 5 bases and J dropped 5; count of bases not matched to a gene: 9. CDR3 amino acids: CASSPPLAGGPHNEQFF. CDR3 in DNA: TGTGCCAGTAGTCCCCCACTAGCGGGAGGGCCCCACAATGAGCAGTTCTTC.

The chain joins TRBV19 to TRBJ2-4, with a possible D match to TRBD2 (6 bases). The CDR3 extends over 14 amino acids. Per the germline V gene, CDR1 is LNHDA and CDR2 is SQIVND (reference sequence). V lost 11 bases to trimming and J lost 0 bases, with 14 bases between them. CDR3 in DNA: TGTGCCGCCGAACCGGGACTAGCCAAAAACATTCAGTACTTC. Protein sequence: CAAEPGLAKNIQYF.

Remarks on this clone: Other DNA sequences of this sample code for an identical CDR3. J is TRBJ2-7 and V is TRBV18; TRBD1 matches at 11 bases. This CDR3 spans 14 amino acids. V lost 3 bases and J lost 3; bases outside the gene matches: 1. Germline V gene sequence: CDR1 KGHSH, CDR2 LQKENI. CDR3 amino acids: CASSPGTGGYEQYF. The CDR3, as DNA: TGTGCCAGCTCACCCGGGACAGGGGGCTACGAGCAGTACTTC.

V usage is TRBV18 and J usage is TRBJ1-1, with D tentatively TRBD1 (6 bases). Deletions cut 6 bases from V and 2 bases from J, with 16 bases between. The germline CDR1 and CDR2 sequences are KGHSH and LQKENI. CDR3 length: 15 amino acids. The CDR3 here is CASSSSTGYNTEAFF. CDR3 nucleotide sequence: TGTGCCAGCTCGAGCTCGACAGGCTATAACACTGAAGCTTTCTTT.

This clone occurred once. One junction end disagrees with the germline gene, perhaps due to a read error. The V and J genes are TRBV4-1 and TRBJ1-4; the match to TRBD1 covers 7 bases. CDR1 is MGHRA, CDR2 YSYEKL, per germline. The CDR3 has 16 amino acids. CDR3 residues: CASSHPRDRNLENLFF. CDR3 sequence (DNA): TGCGCCAGCAGCCATCCCCGGGACAGAAACCTCGAAAACCTGTTTTTT.

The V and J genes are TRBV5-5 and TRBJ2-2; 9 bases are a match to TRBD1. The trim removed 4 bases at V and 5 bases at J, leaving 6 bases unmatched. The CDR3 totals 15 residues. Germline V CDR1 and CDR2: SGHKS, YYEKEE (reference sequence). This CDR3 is CASSPRTGVTGELFF. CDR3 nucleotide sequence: TGTGCCAGCAGCCCCAGGACAGGGGTAACCGGGGAGCTGTTTTTT.

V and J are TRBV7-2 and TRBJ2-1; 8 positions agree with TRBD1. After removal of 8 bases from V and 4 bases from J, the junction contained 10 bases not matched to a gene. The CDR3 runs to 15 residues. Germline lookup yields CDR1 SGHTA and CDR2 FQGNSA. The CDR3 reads CASRPQGAKYNEQFF. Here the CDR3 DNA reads TGTGCCAGCCGGCCCCAGGGGGCGAAGTACAATGAGCAGTTCTTC. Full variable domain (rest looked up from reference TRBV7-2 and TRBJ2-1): GAGVSQSPSNKVTEKGKDVELRCDPISGHTALYWYRQSLGQGLEFLIYFQGNSAPDKSGLPSDRFSAERTGGSVSTLTIQRTQQEDSAVYLCASRPQGAKYNEQFFGPGTRLTVL.

DNA for the CDR3: TGTGCCAGCAGCGTAGGGACTAGCGGGGAGAATGAGCAGTTCTTC. It is translated as CASSVGTSGENEQFF. The V and J genes are TRBV9 and TRBJ2-1; TRBD2 matches at 12 bases. Per germline, CDR1 SGDLS and CDR2 YYNGEE. The CDR3 runs to 15 residues. J gave up 7 bases and V 0 bases, and 2 bases lay outside the gene matches.

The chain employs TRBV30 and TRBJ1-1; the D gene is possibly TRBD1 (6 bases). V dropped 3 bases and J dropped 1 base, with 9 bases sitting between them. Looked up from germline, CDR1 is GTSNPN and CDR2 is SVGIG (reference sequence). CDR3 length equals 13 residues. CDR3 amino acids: CAWSQGQNTEAFF. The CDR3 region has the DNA TGTGCCTGGAGCCAGGGGCAGAACACTGAAGCTTTCTTT.

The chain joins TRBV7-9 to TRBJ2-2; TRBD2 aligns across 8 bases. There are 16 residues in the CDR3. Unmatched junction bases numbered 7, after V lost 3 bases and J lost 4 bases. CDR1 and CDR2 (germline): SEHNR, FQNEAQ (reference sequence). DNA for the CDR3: TGTGCCAGCAGCTTCAAACTAGCGGTCCCCACCGGGGAGCTGTTTTTT. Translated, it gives CASSFKLAVPTGELFF. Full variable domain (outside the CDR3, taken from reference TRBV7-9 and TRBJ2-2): DTGVSQNPRHKITKRGQNVTFRCDPISEHNRLYWYRQTLGQGPEFLTYFQNEAQLEKSRLLSDRFSAERPKGSFSTLEIQRTEQGDSAMYLCASSFKLAVPTGELFFGEGSRLTVL.

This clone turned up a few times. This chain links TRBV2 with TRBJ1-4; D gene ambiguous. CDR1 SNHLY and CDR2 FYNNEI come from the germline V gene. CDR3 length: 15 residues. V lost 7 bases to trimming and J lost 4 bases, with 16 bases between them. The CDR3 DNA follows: TGTGCCAGCAAGCCCAAACAGCCCCGTAATGAAAAACTGTTTTTT. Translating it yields CASKPKQPRNEKLFF. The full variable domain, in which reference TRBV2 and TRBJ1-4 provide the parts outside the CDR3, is EPEVTQTPSHQVTQMGQEVILRCVPISNHLYFYWYRQILGQKVEFLVSFYNNEISEKSEIFDDQFSVERPDGSNFTLKIRSTKLEDSAMYFCASKPKQPRNEKLFFGSGTQLSVL.

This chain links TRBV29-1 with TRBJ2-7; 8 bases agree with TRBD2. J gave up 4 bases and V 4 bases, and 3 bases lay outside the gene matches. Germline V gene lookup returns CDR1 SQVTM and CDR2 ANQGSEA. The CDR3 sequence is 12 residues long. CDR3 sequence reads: CSVGPSGYEQYF. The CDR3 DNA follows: TGCAGCGTTGGACCTAGCGGGTACGAGCAGTACTTC.